This T cell receptor (beta chain) was sequenced in a study of T cells expressing NK-cell markers. The study's findings and limits: Dominance of the CD3+CD56-NKG2C+ fraction by these clonotypes also held in a few donors.

For this clonotype: The antigen is undetermined.

The germline V gene has CDR1 MDHEN and CDR2 SYDVKM. CDR3 size: 15 residues. No DNA is given; TCRdb re-called the 5' RACE reads and lists each CDR3 protein once. In all, the sample yields 500,000 to 700,000 distinct CDR3 sequences. The chain recombines TRBV28 with TRBJ2-7; TCRdb picks TRBD1, but there is no DNA to check that call. This receptor was identified in a man between 18 and 35 years old in good health. Source material: blood T cells: a sorted CD56 or NKG2C T cell subset, CD4+ or CD8+ T cells, or bulk PBMC T cells (not recorded which). CDR3 sequence: CASILGGQGRDEQYF.